This T cell receptor beta chain stems from a study of T-cell reconstitution after alpha-beta-depleted transplantation in children. This clonotype was detected once. The antigen is undetermined. Just one base apart from a much larger clone, this may be a read error. Whole-study findings and limits: Expanded graft clones numbering several hundred reportedly gave rise to alpha-beta T cells about two months after transplant. Surviving recipient T cells and intrathymic progenitors accounted for some patients' high TCRbeta diversity at day 60. A year post-transplant, T-cell counts and diversity derived mostly from newly produced T cells.

The TCRbeta library incorporated unique molecular identifiers. Each CDR3 protein is one row after TCRdb ran MiXCR on the PCR reads. The sample carries around 700,000 distinct CDR3 sequences, about an eighth recorded once. The material was PBMCs, obtained before TCRalphabeta/CD19-depleted stem cell transplant. The TCR was taken from a girl aged 2-9 years with congenital amegakaryocytic thrombocytopenia, due to receive a stem cell transplant.

Here the CDR3 reads CARSFDRGHGYTF. CDR3 DNA sequence: TGTGCCCGCAGCTTTGACAGGGGGCACGGCTACACCTTC. This sequence joins TRBV11-2 and TRBJ1-2; 10 positions agree with TRBD1. This CDR3 is built from 13 residues. In germline, CDR1 is SGHAT, CDR2 FQNNGV.